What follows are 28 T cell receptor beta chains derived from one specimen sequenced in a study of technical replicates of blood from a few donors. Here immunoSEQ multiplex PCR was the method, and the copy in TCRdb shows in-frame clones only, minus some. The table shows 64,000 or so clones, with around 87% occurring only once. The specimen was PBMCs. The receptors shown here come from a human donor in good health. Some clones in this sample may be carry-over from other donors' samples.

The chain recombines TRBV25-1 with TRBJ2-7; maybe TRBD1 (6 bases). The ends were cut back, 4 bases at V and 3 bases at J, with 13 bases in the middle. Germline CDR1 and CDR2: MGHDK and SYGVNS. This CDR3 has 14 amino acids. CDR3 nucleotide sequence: TGTGCCAGCAGTGGACCCGGGACACTCTACGAGCAGTACTTC. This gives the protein CASSGPGTLYEQYF.

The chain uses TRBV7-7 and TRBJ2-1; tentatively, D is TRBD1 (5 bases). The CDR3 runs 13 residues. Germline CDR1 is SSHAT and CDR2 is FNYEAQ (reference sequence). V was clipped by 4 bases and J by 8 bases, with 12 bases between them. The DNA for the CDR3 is TGTGCCAGCAGCTCCCAGGGTGGGCATGAGCAGTTCTTC. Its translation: CASSSQGGHEQFF.

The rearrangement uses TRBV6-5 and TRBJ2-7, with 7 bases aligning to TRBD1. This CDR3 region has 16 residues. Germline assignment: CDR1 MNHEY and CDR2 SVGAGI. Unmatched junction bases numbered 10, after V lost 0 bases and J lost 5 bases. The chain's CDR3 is CASSYSRQGGAHEQYF. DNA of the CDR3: TGTGCCAGCAGTTACTCCAGACAGGGTGGTGCCCACGAGCAGTACTTC.

The CDR3 DNA follows: TGTGCCAGCAGTGATCTCCCCGGGAGGTTGGGGGAAGAGACCCAGTACTTC. It encodes CASSDLPGRLGEETQYF. The chain uses TRBV25-1 and TRBJ2-5; 7 bases agree with TRBD2. Germline CDR1 is MGHDK and CDR2 is SYGVNS. There are 17 residues in the CDR3. V shed 3 bases, J shed 3 bases, and the junction held 13 bases outside the gene matches.

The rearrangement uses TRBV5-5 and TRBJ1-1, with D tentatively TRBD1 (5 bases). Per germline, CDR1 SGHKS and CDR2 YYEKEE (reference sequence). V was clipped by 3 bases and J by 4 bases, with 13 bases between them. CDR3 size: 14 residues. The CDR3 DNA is TGTGCCAGCAGCTGGGGGGGGGATGGCACTGAAGCTTTCTTT. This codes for CASSWGGDGTEAFF. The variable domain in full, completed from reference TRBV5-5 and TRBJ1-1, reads DAGVTQSPTHLIKTRGQQVTLRCSPISGHKSVSWYQQVLGQGPQFIFQYYEKEERGRGNFPDRFSARQFPNYSSELNVNALLLGDSALYLCASSWGGDGTEAFFGQGTRLTVV.

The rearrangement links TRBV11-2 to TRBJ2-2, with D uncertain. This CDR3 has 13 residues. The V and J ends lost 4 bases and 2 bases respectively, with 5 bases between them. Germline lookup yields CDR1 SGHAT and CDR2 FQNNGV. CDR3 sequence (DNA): TGTGCCAGCAGCTCCCTCAACACCGGGGAGCTGTTTTTT. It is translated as CASSSLNTGELFF.

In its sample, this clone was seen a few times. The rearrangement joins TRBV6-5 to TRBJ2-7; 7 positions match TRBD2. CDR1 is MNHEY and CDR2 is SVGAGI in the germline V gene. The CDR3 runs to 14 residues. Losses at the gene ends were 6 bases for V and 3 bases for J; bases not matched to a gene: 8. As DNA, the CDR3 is TGTGCCAGCAGCTTAGGCGGGGGTAACTACGAGCAGTACTTC. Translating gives CASSLGGGNYEQYF.

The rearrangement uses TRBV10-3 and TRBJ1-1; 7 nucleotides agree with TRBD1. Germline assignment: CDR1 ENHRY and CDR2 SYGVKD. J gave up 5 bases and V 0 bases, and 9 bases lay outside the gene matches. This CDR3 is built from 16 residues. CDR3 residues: CAISESQGQGWTEAFF. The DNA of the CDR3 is TGTGCCATCAGTGAGTCACAGGGGCAGGGATGGACTGAAGCTTTCTTT.

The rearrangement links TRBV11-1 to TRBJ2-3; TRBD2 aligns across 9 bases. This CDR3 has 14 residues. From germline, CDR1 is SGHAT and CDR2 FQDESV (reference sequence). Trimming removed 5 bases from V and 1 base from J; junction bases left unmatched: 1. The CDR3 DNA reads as TGTGCCAGCAGCAGACTAGCGGGCACAGATACGCAGTATTTT. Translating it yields CASSRLAGTDTQYF.

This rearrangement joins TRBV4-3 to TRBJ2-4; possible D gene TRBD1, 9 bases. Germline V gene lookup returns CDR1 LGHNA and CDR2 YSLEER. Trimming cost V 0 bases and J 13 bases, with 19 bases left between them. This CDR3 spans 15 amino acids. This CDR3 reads CASSQDSGTGLPQYF. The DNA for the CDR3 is TGCGCCAGCAGCCAAGATAGCGGGACAGGGCTTCCCCAGTACTTC.

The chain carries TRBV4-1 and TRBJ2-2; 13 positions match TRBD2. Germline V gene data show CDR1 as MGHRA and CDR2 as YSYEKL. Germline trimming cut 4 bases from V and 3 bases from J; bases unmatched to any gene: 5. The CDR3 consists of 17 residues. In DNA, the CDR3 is TGCGCCAGCAGCCGGGGACTAGCGGGGACCTACACCGGGGAGCTGTTTTTT. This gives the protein CASSRGLAGTYTGELFF.

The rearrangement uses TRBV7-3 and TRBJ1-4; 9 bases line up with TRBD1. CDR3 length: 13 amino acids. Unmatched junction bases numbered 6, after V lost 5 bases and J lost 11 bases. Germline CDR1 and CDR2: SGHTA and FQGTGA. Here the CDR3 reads CASSPGQGRKLFF. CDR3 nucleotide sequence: TGTGCCAGCAGCCCAGGACAGGGGAGGAAACTGTTTTTT.

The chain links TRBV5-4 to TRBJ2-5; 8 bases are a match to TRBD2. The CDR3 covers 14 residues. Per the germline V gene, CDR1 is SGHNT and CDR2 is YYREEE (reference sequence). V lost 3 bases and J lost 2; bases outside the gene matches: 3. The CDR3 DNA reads TGTGCCAGCAGCTACGGACTAGCACAAGAGACCCAGTACTTC. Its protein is CASSYGLAQETQYF.

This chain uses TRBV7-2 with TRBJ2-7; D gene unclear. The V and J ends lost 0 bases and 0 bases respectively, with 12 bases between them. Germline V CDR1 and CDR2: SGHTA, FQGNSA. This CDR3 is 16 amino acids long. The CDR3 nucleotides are TGTGCCAGCAGCTTAGCGTACGGCGGTTACTCCTACGAGCAGTACTTC. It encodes CASSLAYGGYSYEQYF. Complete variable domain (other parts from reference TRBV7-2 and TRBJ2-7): GAGVSQSPSNKVTEKGKDVELRCDPISGHTALYWYRQSLGQGLEFLIYFQGNSAPDKSGLPSDRFSAERTGGSVSTLTIQRTQQEDSAVYLCASSLAYGGYSYEQYFGPGTRLTVT.

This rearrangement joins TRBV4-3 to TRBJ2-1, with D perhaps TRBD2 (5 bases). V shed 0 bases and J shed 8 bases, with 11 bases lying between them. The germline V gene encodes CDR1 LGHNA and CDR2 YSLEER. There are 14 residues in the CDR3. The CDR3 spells CASSQEGRMDEQFF. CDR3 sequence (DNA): TGCGCCAGCAGCCAAGAAGGGAGAATGGATGAGCAGTTCTTC.

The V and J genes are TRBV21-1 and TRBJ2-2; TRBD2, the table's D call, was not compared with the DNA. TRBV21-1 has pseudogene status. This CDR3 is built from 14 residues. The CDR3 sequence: CASRGGRLTGELFF. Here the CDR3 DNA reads TGTGCCAGCAGGGGGGGGCGCCTCACCGGGGAGCTGTTTTTT.

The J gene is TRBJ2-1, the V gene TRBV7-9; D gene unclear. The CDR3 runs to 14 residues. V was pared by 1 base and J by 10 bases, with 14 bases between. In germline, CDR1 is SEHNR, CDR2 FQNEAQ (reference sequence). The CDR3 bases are TGTGCCAGCAGCTTAGATGGATTTGGGCGAGAGCAGTTCTTC. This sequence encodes CASSLDGFGREQFF.

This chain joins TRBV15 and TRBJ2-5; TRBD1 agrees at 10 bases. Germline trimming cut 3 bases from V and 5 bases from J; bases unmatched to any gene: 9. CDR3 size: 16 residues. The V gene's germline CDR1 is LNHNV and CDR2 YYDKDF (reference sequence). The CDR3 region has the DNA TGTGCCACCAGCAGCGGACGACAGGGGGCTCAGGAGACCCAGTACTTC. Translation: CATSSGRQGAQETQYF.

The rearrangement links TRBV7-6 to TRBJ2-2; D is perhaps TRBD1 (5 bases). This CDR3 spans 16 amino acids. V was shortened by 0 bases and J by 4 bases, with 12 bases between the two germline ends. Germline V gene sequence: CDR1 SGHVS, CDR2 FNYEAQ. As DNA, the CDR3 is TGTGCCAGCAGCTTAGCTTCTGCCAGGGCCACCGGGGAGCTGTTTTTT. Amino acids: CASSLASARATGELFF.

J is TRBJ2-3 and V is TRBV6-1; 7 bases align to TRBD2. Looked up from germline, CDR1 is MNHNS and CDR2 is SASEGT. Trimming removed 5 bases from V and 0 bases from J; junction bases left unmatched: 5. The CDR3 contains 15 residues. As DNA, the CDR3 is TGTGCCAGCAGTCTAGCGGAACTTAGCACAGATACGCAGTATTTT. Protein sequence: CASSLAELSTDTQYF.

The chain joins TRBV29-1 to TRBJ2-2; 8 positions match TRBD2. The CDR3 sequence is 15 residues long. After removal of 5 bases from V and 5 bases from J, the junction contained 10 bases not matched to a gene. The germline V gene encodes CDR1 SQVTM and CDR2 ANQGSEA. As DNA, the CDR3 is TGCAGCGTTAAACCTGGGCGGGGGGATACCGGGGAGCTGTTTTTT. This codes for CSVKPGRGDTGELFF.

DNA for the CDR3: TGTGCCAGCAGCTTAGCGGGGACTTCTGGCTACACCTTC. Its protein product is CASSLAGTSGYTF. The chain uses TRBV11-2 and TRBJ1-2, with D perhaps TRBD1 (5 bases). The V gene lost 1 base and the J gene lost 7 bases, with 10 bases spanning the gap. Germline V gives CDR1 SGHAT, CDR2 FQNNGV. This CDR3 contains 13 residues.

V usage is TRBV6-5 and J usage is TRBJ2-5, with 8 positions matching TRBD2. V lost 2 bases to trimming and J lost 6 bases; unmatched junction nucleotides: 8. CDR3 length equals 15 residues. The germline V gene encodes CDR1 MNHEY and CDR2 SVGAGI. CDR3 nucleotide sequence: TGTGCCAGCAGTTACGGGCTAGCGGGCCCCAAGACCCAGTACTTC. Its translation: CASSYGLAGPKTQYF.

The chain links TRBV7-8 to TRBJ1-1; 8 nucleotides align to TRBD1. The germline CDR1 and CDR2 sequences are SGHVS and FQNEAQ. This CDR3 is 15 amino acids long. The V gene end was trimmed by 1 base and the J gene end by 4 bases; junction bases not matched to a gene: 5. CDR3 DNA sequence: TGTGCCAGCAGCTTAGTTCGGACAGGGCTCACTGAAGCTTTCTTT. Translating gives CASSLVRTGLTEAFF.

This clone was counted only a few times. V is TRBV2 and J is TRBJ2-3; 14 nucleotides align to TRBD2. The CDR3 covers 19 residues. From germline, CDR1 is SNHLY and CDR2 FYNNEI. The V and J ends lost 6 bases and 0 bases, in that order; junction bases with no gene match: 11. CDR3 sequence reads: CASSRIRTSGRTSTDTQYF. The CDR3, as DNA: TGTGCCAGCAGCAGAATCCGGACTAGCGGGAGGACTAGCACAGATACGCAGTATTTT. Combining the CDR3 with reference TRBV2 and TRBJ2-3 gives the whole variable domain EPEVTQTPSHQVTQMGQEVILRCVPISNHLYFYWYRQILGQKVEFLVSFYNNEISEKSEIFDDQFSVERPDGSNFTLKIRSTKLEDSAMYFCASSRIRTSGRTSTDTQYFGPGTRLTVL.

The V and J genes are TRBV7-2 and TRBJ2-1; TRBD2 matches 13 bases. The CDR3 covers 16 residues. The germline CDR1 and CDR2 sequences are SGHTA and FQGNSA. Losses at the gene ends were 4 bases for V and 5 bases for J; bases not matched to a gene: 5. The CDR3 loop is CASSSWGTSGNNEQFF. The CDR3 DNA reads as TGTGCCAGCAGCTCCTGGGGGACTAGCGGGAACAATGAGCAGTTCTTC.

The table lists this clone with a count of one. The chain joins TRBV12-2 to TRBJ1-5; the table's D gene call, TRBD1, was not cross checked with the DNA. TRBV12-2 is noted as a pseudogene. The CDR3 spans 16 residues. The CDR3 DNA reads TGTGCAAGTCGCTTACAGCCAGGGTATAGCAATCAGCCCCAGCATTTT. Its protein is CASRLQPGYSNQPQHF.

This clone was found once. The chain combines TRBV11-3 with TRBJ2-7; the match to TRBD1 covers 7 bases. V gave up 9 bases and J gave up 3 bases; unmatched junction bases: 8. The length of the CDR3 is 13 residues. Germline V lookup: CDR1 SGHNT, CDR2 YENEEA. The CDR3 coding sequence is TGTGCCAGGGTTGCAGGGGGAAGCTACGAGCAGTACTTC. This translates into CARVAGGSYEQYF.